Listed below are T cell receptor beta chains from one sample, sequenced in a study of cytomegalovirus exposure and HLA in healthy donors. Profiling relied on immunoSEQ multiplex PCR, and the TCRdb table lists in-frame clones only, not all of them. The sample records 130,000 or so clones, about nine tenths being singletons. Source material: PBMCs. All receptors derive from a woman in her 30s in good health and CMV-seropositive. Each CDR3 is given with its conserved first and last residue. D genes are given only for firm matches. Size is omitted from some rows. Given values are once, few, many or a class for expanded clones.

v_call	clone_size	j_call	d_call	cdr3_nt	cdr3_aa
TRBV19	NA	TRBJ2-1	TRBD1	TGTGCCAGTAGGCCAGGGACAGGGCCCTACAATGAGCAGTTCTTC	CASRPGTGPYNEQFF
TRBV9	NA	TRBJ2-5	TRBD1	TGTGCCAGCAGCAGCTCCGGGACAGGTGGGGAGACCCAGTACTTC	CASSSSGTGGETQYF
TRBV4-1	NA	TRBJ2-3	TRBD2	TGCGCCAGCAGCCAAGGTCGTCTAGCGGGGAGGACAGATACGCAGTATTTT	CASSQGRLAGRTDTQYF
TRBV7-9	few	TRBJ2-7	NA	TGTGCCAGCAGCTCAATCAGGGACAAACCCTACGAGCAGTACTTC	CASSSIRDKPYEQYF
TRBV28	NA	TRBJ2-5	TRBD1	TGTGCCACCAACAGGGGTTGGCAAGAGACCCAGTACTTC	CATNRGWQETQYF
TRBV28	NA	TRBJ1-1	TRBD1	TGTGCCAGCAGTCTCACAGGGGGCGGGACTGAAGCTTTCTTT	CASSLTGGGTEAFF
TRBV7-9	once	TRBJ1-6	NA	TGTGCCAGCAGCTTAGTAGGGGAGGGTTTACCCCTCCACTTT	CASSLVGEGLPLHF
TRBV6-6	NA	TRBJ1-2	NA	TGTGCCAGCAGTTACCCAGGGTCCTATGGCTACACCTTC	CASSYPGSYGYTF
TRBV28	NA	TRBJ1-1	NA	TGTGCCAGCAGTTTCGTCGACAGAAATGGCGAAGCTTTCTTT	CASSFVDRNGEAFF
TRBV2	NA	TRBJ2-2	NA	TGTGCCAGCAGTTCTGAGCTACCGAACACCGGGGAGCTGTTTTTT	CASSSELPNTGELFF